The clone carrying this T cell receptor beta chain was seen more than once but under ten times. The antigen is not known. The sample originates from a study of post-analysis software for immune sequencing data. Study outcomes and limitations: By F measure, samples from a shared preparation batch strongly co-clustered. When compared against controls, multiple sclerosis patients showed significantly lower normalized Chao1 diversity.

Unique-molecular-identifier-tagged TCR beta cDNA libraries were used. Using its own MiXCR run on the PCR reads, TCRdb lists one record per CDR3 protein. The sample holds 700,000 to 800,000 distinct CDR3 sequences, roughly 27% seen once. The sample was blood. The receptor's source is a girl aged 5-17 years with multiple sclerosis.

CDR3 residues: CASSLILAGARFYEQYF. DNA of the CDR3: TGTGCCAGCAGTTTGATACTAGCGGGAGCTCGCTTCTACGAGCAGTACTTC. The chain joins TRBV12-3 or TRBV12-4 to TRBJ2-5; TRBD2 matches 11 bases. The J call may be in error: the DNA end matches TRBJ2-7 better. This CDR3 comprises 17 residues.